This TCR beta chain was identified during a study of blood T cell repertoires in COVID-19. The wider study: Researchers got acute and convalescent COVID-19 samples from the United States, Italy and Spain. Nucleic acid was either cDNA or gDNA, and it came from T cells, B-cell-depleted T cells, or PBMCs.

This CDR3 is built from 13 residues. V shed 8 bases and J shed 3 bases, with 13 bases lying between them. The participants were between roughly 18 and 100 years old and came from 20 to 30 US areas. Cohort 3 recovery required two negative PCRs, clearance, or symptom resolution. Profiling relied on immunoSEQ multiplex PCR, and the TCRdb table lists in-frame clones only, not all of them. The sample holds under 200,000 clones; about 90% are singletons and the top ten take 7%. The V and J genes are TRBV12-3 or TRBV12-4 and TRBJ1-1; TRBD1 is a possible D gene (5 bases). Sequencing used PBMCs or T cells enriched from blood (not recorded which). The sequence was obtained from a woman between 50 and 59 years old who had recovered from COVID-19. CDR3 residues: CASGRRGDTEAFF. The CDR3 nucleotides are TGTGCCAGCGGGCGACGGGGGGACACTGAAGCTTTCTTT.